The 13 T cell receptor beta chains in this list originate from one sample, sequenced in a study of cytomegalovirus exposure and HLA in healthy donors. The protocol was immunoSEQ multiplex PCR, while the TCRdb copy is restricted to in-frame clones and leaves out a portion. Of some 170,000 clones listed, around nine tenths are singletons. Material for sequencing was PBMCs. These receptors came from a woman aged 25 to 39 in good health and CMV-seronegative.

The chain recombines TRBV9 with TRBJ2-3; TRBD2 agrees at 7 bases. Germline assignment: CDR1 SGDLS and CDR2 YYNGEE. CDR3 length equals 14 residues. V was clipped by 1 base and J by 2 bases; unmatched bases: 1. The CDR3 loop is CASSVLADTDTQYF. CDR3 bases: TGTGCCAGCAGCGTACTAGCGGACACAGATACGCAGTATTTT. Filled out from reference TRBV9 and TRBJ2-3, the complete variable domain reads DSGVTQTPKHLITATGQRVTLRCSPRSGDLSVYWYQQSLDQGLQFLIQYYNGEERAKGNILERFSAQQFPDLHSELNLSSLELGDSALYFCASSVLADTDTQYFGPGTRLTVL.

The genes are TRBV7-2 and TRBJ2-3, with D maybe TRBD2 (6 bases). V lost 1 base and J 6 bases, leaving 20 bases between the germline ends. This CDR3 spans 17 amino acids. CDR1 and CDR2 (germline): SGHTA, FQGNSA. The CDR3 loop reads CASSLGVARGPADTQYF. The CDR3 nucleotides are TGTGCCAGCAGCTTAGGCGTTGCGCGGGGTCCCGCGGATACGCAGTATTTT.

The chain employs TRBV4-2 and TRBJ2-3; 8 bases are shared with TRBD2. Germline V gene lookup returns CDR1 LGHNA and CDR2 YNFKEQ. The CDR3 consists of 15 residues. Germline trimming cut 0 bases from V and 3 bases from J; bases unmatched to any gene: 2. The CDR3 protein is CASSQEASGTDTQYF. In DNA form, the CDR3 reads TGTGCCAGCAGCCAAGAGGCTAGCGGGACAGATACGCAGTATTTT.

The chain recombines TRBV27 with TRBJ1-1; no clear D. CDR3 length: 14 amino acids. Trimming shortened V by 0 bases and J by 0 bases, and 5 bases separated the two germline ends. Germline V CDR1 and CDR2: MNHEY, SMNVEV (reference sequence). The CDR3 is CASSLSGVNTEAFF. In nucleotides, the CDR3 is TGTGCCAGCAGTTTATCGGGAGTGAACACTGAAGCTTTCTTT.

A single count supports this clone. V and J are TRBV5-1 and TRBJ1-1, with D uncertain. The germline V gene encodes CDR1 SGHRS and CDR2 YFSETQ. Trimming took off 0 bases at V and 3 bases at J, with 6 bases between the two ends. This CDR3 contains 13 residues. The CDR3 sequence is CASSLDPDTEAFF. The CDR3 DNA follows: TGCGCCAGCAGCTTGGACCCGGACACTGAAGCTTTCTTT.

The CDR3: CASSQPWTSSNTGELFF. CDR3 coding DNA: TGCGCCAGCAGCCAACCGTGGACTAGTTCGAACACCGGGGAGCTGTTTTTT. V and J are TRBV4-1 and TRBJ2-2; 7 bases are a match to TRBD2. The CDR3 is 17 residues long. The junction had 6 bases not matched to a gene; V was cut back by 2 bases and J by 0 bases. The germline V gene encodes CDR1 MGHRA and CDR2 YSYEKL.

The chain employs TRBV4-1 and TRBJ2-7; no reliable D call. Looked up from germline, CDR1 is MGHRA and CDR2 is YSYEKL. This CDR3 is built from 16 residues. Trimming shortened V by 0 bases and J by 1 base, and 13 bases separated the two germline ends. CDR3 sequence (DNA): TGCGCCAGCAGCCAAGATCCCCAGTACAATTCCTACGAGCAGTACTTC. Translating gives CASSQDPQYNSYEQYF.

This chain links TRBV29-1 with TRBJ2-5; 11 bases line up with TRBD1. CDR1 SQVTM and CDR2 ANQGSEA come from the germline V gene. J gave up 5 bases and V 7 bases, and 6 bases lay outside the gene matches. The CDR3 consists of 13 residues. The CDR3 DNA reads TGCAGCGAAGGGGGGACAGGGGGTGAGACCCAGTACTTC. Residues: CSEGGTGGETQYF.

This chain links TRBV6-5 with TRBJ2-1, with TRBD2 as a possible D gene (6 bases). The CDR3 sequence is 15 residues long. Germline values: CDR1 MNHEY, CDR2 SVGAGI. Trimming left V 6 bases short and J 4 bases short, with 16 bases between. CDR3 region: CASSPGGGIYNEQFF. The CDR3 bases are TGTGCCAGCAGCCCCGGTGGAGGGATTTACAATGAGCAGTTCTTC.

The CDR3 nucleotides read TGCGCCAGCAGCCAAGAAAGGGGGCCGAACACTGAAGCTTTCTTT. Its translation: CASSQERGPNTEAFF. The chain has TRBV4-1 and TRBJ1-1; the match to TRBD1 covers 7 bases. Per the germline V gene, CDR1 is MGHRA and CDR2 is YSYEKL. J lost 1 base, V lost 0 bases, and 2 bases had no gene match. CDR3 length: 15 amino acids.

The V gene is TRBV11-3, the J gene TRBJ2-2, with D possibly matching TRBD1 (5 bases). Germline V gives CDR1 SGHNT, CDR2 YENEEA. V lost 1 base and J lost 7, with 16 bases in between. The CDR3 extends over 16 amino acids. CDR3 DNA sequence: TGTGCCAGCAGCTTAGTCTCTGGGCAGGGAATCGGGGAGCTGTTTTTT. Encoded protein: CASSLVSGQGIGELFF.

There are a few counts of this clone. The chain combines TRBV9 with TRBJ2-2; 9 positions agree with TRBD2. The CDR3 has 17 residues. The germline CDR1 and CDR2 sequences are SGDLS and YYNGEE. The trim removed 3 bases at V and 0 bases at J, leaving 6 bases unmatched. In nucleotides, the CDR3 is TGTGCCAGCAGCGCGCTAGCGGGGTATTCGAACACCGGGGAGCTGTTTTTT. It is translated as CASSALAGYSNTGELFF. Full variable domain (missing parts from reference TRBV9 and TRBJ2-2): DSGVTQTPKHLITATGQRVTLRCSPRSGDLSVYWYQQSLDQGLQFLIQYYNGEERAKGNILERFSAQQFPDLHSELNLSSLELGDSALYFCASSALAGYSNTGELFFGEGSRLTVL.

V usage is TRBV9 and J usage is TRBJ2-7, with D possibly being TRBD1 (5 bases). The CDR3 totals 18 residues. The V and J ends lost 4 bases and 0 bases respectively, with 23 bases between them. In germline, CDR1 is SGDLS, CDR2 YYNGEE. The CDR3 nucleotides read TGTGCCAGCAGCACGCGCCCCACAGGTTCCCTTAGCTCCTACGAGCAGTACTTC. As protein: CASSTRPTGSLSSYEQYF.